These 22 T cell receptor beta chains were all obtained from the same sample, sequenced in a study of blood T cell repertoires in COVID-19. Clones were read by immunoSEQ multiplex PCR, and TCRdb kept only the in-frame ones, dropping some. The sample yields hundreds of thousands of clones, roughly 85% seen once. Sequences were obtained from PBMCs or T cells enriched from blood (not recorded which). The receptors shown here come from a woman aged 50 to 60 who had been exposed to COVID-19.

This chain uses TRBV7-9 with TRBJ2-2; possibly TRBD2 for D (6 bases). Germline CDR1 and CDR2: SEHNR and FQNEAQ (reference sequence). Trimming removed 4 bases from V and 3 bases from J, with 12 bases in between. This CDR3 contains 15 residues. CDR3 DNA sequence: TGTGCCAGCAGCTCCTGGCCGGGGGACACCGGGGAGCTGTTTTTT. It specifies CASSSWPGDTGELFF.

The V and J genes are TRBV18 and TRBJ2-7; 8 nucleotides agree with TRBD1. Germline V gives CDR1 KGHSH, CDR2 LQKENI. This CDR3 contains 13 residues. The trim removed 4 bases at V and 3 bases at J, leaving 2 bases unmatched. CDR3 sequence (DNA): TGTGCCAGCTCACTAGACAGGGGCTACGAGCAGTACTTC. Its protein product is CASSLDRGYEQYF.

The rearrangement links TRBV5-4 to TRBJ2-2; 11 bases are shared with TRBD1. After removal of 9 bases from V and 5 bases from J, the junction contained 12 bases not matched to a gene. The CDR3 is made up of 16 amino acids. Looked up from germline, CDR1 is SGHNT and CDR2 is YYREEE (reference sequence). CDR3 sequence reads: CATGPGQGVSTGELFF. Written as DNA, the CDR3 is TGTGCCACCGGCCCGGGACAGGGGGTTTCAACCGGGGAGCTGTTTTTT.

The V gene is TRBV27, the J gene TRBJ2-5; 8 positions agree with TRBD1. V was pared by 3 bases and J by 5 bases, with 8 bases of the junction left unmatched. The CDR3 consists of 15 residues. CDR1 is MNHEY, CDR2 SMNVEV, per germline (reference sequence). The chain's CDR3 is CASSFTAGGRETQYF. The CDR3 nucleotides are TGTGCCAGCAGTTTCACGGCAGGGGGCAGGGAGACCCAGTACTTC.

The chain is built from TRBV9 and TRBJ1-1; 7 bases are shared with TRBD1. Per the germline V gene, CDR1 is SGDLS and CDR2 is YYNGEE. This CDR3 is built from 13 residues. Losses at the gene ends were 3 bases for V and 7 bases for J; bases not matched to a gene: 6. CDR3 DNA: TGTGCCAGCAGCGGACAGGGAGGAGGTGAAGCTTTCTTT. This codes for CASSGQGGGEAFF.

The V and J genes are TRBV5-4 and TRBJ1-2; 8 bases line up with TRBD1. Germline CDR1 SGHNT, CDR2 YYREEE (reference sequence). The V segment lost 2 bases and the J segment 8 bases; nucleotides outside the gene matches: 11. The CDR3 contains 15 residues. CDR3 nucleotide sequence: TGTGCCAGCAGCTTCGCTACCGGACAGGGCGGCGGCTACACCTTC. It yields the protein CASSFATGQGGGYTF.

This chain joins TRBV27 and TRBJ1-1; 7 bases are shared with TRBD1. Germline assignment: CDR1 MNHEY and CDR2 SMNVEV (reference sequence). The CDR3 sequence is 14 residues long. Trimming at V came to 5 bases and at J to 8 bases, leaving 11 bases not matched to a gene. CDR3 protein: CASSPDRDNLEAFF. CDR3 in DNA: TGTGCCAGCAGTCCCGACAGGGACAATCTCGAAGCTTTCTTT.

The CDR3 nucleotides read TGCAGCGTTGAAAGTAGTGCGGAGACCCAGTACTTC. This encodes CSVESSAETQYF. This chain connects TRBV29-1 to TRBJ2-5, with D uncertain. The germline gives CDR1 SQVTM, CDR2 ANQGSEA. V lost 2 bases, J lost 5 bases, and 9 bases lay in between. The CDR3 runs 12 residues. Supplemented by reference TRBV29-1 and TRBJ2-5, the full variable domain reads SAVISQKPSRDICQRGTSLTIQCQVDSQVTMMFWYRQQPGQSLTLIATANQGSEATYESGFVIDKFPISRPNLTFSTLTVSNMSPEDSSIYLCSVESSAETQYFGPGTRLLVL.

The rearrangement joins TRBV15 to TRBJ1-2, with D unclear. Per germline, CDR1 LNHNV and CDR2 YYDKDF (reference sequence). CDR3 length equals 13 residues. Trimming removed 5 bases at V and 8 bases at J, with 15 bases between. The CDR3 loop is CATSGRPTGGYTF. CDR3 sequence (DNA): TGTGCCACCAGCGGCAGACCCACGGGGGGCTACACCTTC.

The chain links TRBV4-3 to TRBJ2-2; 9 positions agree with TRBD1. CDR1 is LGHNA, CDR2 YSLEER, per germline. V trimming: 6 bases; J trimming: 5 bases; junction bases outside the gene matches: 10. The CDR3 has 16 residues. Written as DNA, the CDR3 is TGCGCCAGCAGTCTTACAGGGGGCTCCGGGACCGGGGAGCTGTTTTTT. It yields the protein CASSLTGGSGTGELFF.

This clone appeared a single time. The genes are TRBV7-2 and TRBJ1-1; no clear D. Germline V gene data show CDR1 as SGHTA and CDR2 as FQGNSA. V dropped 8 bases and J dropped 9 bases, with 16 bases sitting between them. There are 12 residues in the CDR3. CDR3 amino acids: CASAHTPLKAFF. The CDR3 coding sequence is TGTGCCAGCGCCCACACCCCTTTGAAAGCTTTCTTT.

V is TRBV15 and J is TRBJ1-6, with D possibly matching TRBD1 (6 bases). The length of the CDR3 is 15 residues. Trimming left V 3 bases short and J 6 bases short, with 12 bases between. The germline V gene has CDR1 LNHNV and CDR2 YYDKDF (reference sequence). The CDR3 region is CATSSTGLGNSPLHF. CDR3 DNA: TGTGCCACCAGCAGTACAGGGCTGGGTAATTCACCCCTCCACTTT.

The rearrangement links TRBV18 to TRBJ1-1; D uncertain. The CDR3 extends over 14 amino acids. Germline V gene data show CDR1 as KGHSH and CDR2 as LQKENI. V lost 2 bases, J lost 4 bases, and 11 bases lay in between. This CDR3 reads CASSPNAEGTEAFF. CDR3 coding DNA: TGTGCCAGCTCACCAAACGCTGAGGGCACTGAAGCTTTCTTT.

The chain couples TRBV5-1 to TRBJ1-1; perhaps TRBD1 as D (5 bases). This CDR3 is built from 16 residues. The germline V and J ends were trimmed by 0 bases and 2 bases, with 14 bases remaining between them. Germline CDR1 reads SGHRS; CDR2 reads YFSETQ. CDR3 residues: CASSLGWGLGNTEAFF. DNA of the CDR3: TGCGCCAGCAGCTTGGGGTGGGGACTGGGCAACACTGAAGCTTTCTTT.

The genes are TRBV7-6 and TRBJ1-1; D possibly corresponds to TRBD1 (6 bases). V dropped 2 bases and J dropped 4 bases, with 8 bases sitting between them. This CDR3 region has 13 residues. Germline V lookup: CDR1 SGHVS, CDR2 FNYEAQ. In DNA form, the CDR3 reads TGTGCCAGCAGCTTACGAGGGGGCACTGAAGCTTTCTTT. This gives the protein CASSLRGGTEAFF.

This chain connects TRBV6-5 to TRBJ1-5; D uncertain. CDR3 length: 15 residues. Germline V lookup: CDR1 MNHEY, CDR2 SVGAGI. The V gene lost 7 bases and the J gene lost 7 bases, with 20 bases spanning the gap. The CDR3 DNA reads as TGTGCCAGCAACTTGGCCGGCGGTCCCGTACAGCCCCAGCATTTT. Translation: CASNLAGGPVQPQHF.

This chain joins TRBV10-1 and TRBJ1-2, with TRBD1 matching over 7 bases. The CDR3 covers 14 residues. V lost 0 bases to trimming and J lost 7 bases; unmatched junction nucleotides: 5. In germline, CDR1 is WNHNN, CDR2 SYGVQD (reference sequence). This CDR3 is CASSESRQGVGYTF. The CDR3 nucleotides read TGCGCCAGCAGTGAGTCGAGGCAGGGGGTTGGCTACACCTTC.

The chain carries TRBV3-1 (or the pseudogene TRBV3-2) and TRBJ1-1; 9 nucleotides match TRBD1. V shed 6 bases, J shed 6 bases, and the junction held 11 bases outside the gene matches. Germline V gene sequence: CDR1 LGHDT, CDR2 YNNKEL (reference sequence). CDR3 length: 15 residues. CDR3 DNA: TGTGCCAGCAGGTCCTCCCGGGACAGGGACCCTGAAGCTTTCTTT. Protein: CASRSSRDRDPEAFF.

The chain recombines TRBV29-1 with TRBJ2-7; weak D call: TRBD1 (5 bases). Trimming pared 5 bases from V and 2 bases from J, leaving 13 bases between. Per the germline V gene, CDR1 is SQVTM and CDR2 is ANQGSEA. The CDR3 totals 13 residues. The CDR3 loop reads CSVIGRATYEQYF. CDR3 sequence (DNA): TGCAGCGTTATTGGCAGGGCTACCTACGAGCAGTACTTC.

Only a few counts were recorded for this clone. The chain carries TRBV19 and TRBJ1-1, with D unclear. The CDR3 has 11 amino acids. The germline CDR1 and CDR2 sequences are LNHDA and SQIVND (reference sequence). V gave up 7 bases and J gave up 3 bases, with 6 bases separating them. CDR3 loop: CASILYTEAFF. The CDR3 DNA follows: TGTGCCAGTATCCTTTACACTGAAGCTTTCTTT.

The rearrangement links TRBV11-2 to TRBJ2-3, with D possibly TRBD2 on 7 matching bases. Germline CDR1 and CDR2: SGHAT and FQNNGV. Trimming pared 2 bases from V and 3 bases from J, leaving 18 bases between. This CDR3 is 17 amino acids long. CDR3 protein: CASSLSGGAGWTDTQYF. CDR3 sequence (DNA): TGTGCCAGCAGCTTAAGTGGGGGGGCAGGGTGGACAGATACGCAGTATTTT.

This clone came up a few times. The J gene is TRBJ2-7, the V gene TRBV3-1 (or the pseudogene TRBV3-2); the D is unclear. V dropped 4 bases and J dropped 7 bases, with 20 bases sitting between them. Per the germline V gene, CDR1 is LGHDT and CDR2 is YNNKEL (reference sequence). The CDR3 has 15 amino acids. DNA of the CDR3: TGTGCCAGCAGCCCCGGGTCTGGTGGAGTGGCGGAGCAGTACTTC. This gives the protein CASSPGSGGVAEQYF.